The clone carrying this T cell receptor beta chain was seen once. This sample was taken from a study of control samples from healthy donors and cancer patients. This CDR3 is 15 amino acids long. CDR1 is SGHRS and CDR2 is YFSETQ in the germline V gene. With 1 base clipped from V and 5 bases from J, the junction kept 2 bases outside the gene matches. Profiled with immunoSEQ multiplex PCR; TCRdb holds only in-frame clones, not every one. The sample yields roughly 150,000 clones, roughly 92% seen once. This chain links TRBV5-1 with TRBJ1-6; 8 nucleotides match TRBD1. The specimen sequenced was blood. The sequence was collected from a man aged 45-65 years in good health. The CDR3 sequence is CASSLQGADNSPLHF. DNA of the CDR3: TGCGCCAGCAGCTTGCAGGGGGCCGATAATTCACCCCTCCACTTT.